This entry concerns a single T cell receptor beta chain. Its target is unknown. The sample belongs to a study of T cell responses to AZD1222 COVID-19 vaccine. Study-level points and caveats: Among AZD1222 vaccinees, only six or seven were seropositive at baseline. Among vaccine-associated CD4 TCRs, coverage spanned spike, with dominance at 160-218 and 743-854.

Here immunoSEQ multiplex PCR was the method, and the copy in TCRdb shows in-frame clones only, minus some. The sample comprises roughly 190,000 clones, roughly 93% of which are singletons, and nearly 1% rests with the top ten. The material sequenced was peripheral blood, taken on day 0 of AZD1222 vaccination. The clonotype originates from an adult in good health.

CDR3 region: CASSFGLAGVDTQYF. CDR3 nucleotides: TGTGCCAGCAGCTTCGGGCTAGCGGGAGTAGATACGCAGTATTTT. The J gene is TRBJ2-3, the V gene TRBV5-8, with 10 nucleotides matching TRBD2. Per the germline V gene, CDR1 is SGHTS and CDR2 is YDEGEE. Trimming at V came to 2 bases and at J to 5 bases, leaving 5 bases not matched to a gene. The CDR3 sequence is 15 residues long.